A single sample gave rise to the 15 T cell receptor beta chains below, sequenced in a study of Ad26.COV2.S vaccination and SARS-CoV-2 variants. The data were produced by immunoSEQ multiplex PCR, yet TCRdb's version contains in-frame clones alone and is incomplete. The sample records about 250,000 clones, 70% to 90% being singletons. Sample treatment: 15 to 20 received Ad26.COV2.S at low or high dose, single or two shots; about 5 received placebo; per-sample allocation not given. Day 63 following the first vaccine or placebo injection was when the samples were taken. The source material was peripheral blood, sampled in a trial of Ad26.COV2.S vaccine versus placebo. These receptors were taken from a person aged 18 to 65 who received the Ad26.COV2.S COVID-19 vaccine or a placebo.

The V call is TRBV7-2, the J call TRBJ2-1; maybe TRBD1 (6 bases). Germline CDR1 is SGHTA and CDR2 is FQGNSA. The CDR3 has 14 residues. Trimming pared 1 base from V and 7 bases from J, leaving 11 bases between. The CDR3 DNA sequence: TGTGCCAGCAGCTTAGGTCAGGGGATGAATGAGCAGTTCTTC. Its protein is CASSLGQGMNEQFF.

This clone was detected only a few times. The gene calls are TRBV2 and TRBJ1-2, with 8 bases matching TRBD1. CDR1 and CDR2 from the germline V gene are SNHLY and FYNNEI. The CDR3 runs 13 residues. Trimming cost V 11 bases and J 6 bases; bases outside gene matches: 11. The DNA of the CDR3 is TGTGCCGGGGAACGAGACAGGGGAAATGGCTACACCTTC. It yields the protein CAGERDRGNGYTF.

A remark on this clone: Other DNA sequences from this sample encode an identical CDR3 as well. CDR3 sequence reads: CASSLDSGGGTDTQYF. CDR3 nucleotides: TGCGCCAGCAGCTTGGATAGCGGGGGCGGCACAGATACGCAGTATTTT. The gene calls are TRBV5-1 and TRBJ2-3; TRBD2 matches 9 bases. CDR1 is SGHRS, CDR2 YFSETQ, per germline. The CDR3 sequence is 16 residues long. V was clipped by 0 bases and J by 1 base; unmatched bases: 3.

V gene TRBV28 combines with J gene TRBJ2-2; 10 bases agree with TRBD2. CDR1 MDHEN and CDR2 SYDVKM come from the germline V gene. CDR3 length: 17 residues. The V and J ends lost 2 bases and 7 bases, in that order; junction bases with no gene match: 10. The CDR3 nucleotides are TGTGCCAGCAGTTTACCCTCAGCGGGGGGGCCCGGCGGGGAGCTGTTTTTT. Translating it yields CASSLPSAGGPGGELFF.

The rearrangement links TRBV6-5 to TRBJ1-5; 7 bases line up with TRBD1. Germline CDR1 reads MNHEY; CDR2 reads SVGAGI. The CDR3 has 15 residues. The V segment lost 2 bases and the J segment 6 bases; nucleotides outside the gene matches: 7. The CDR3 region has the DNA TGTGCCAGCAGTTACAATAGGGGGCTGGGTCAGCCCCAGCATTTT. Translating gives CASSYNRGLGQPQHF.

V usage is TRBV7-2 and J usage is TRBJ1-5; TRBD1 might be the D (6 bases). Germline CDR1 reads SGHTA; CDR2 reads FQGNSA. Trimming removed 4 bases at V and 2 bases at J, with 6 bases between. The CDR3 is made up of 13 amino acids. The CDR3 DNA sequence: TGTGCCAGCAGCTACAGGGGCAATCAGCCCCAGCATTTT. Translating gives CASSYRGNQPQHF.

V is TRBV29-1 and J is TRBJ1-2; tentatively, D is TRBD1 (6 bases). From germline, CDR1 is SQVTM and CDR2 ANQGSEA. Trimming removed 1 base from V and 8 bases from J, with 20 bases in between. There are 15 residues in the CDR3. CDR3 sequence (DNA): TGCAGCGTTGAAGCACTGGCAGGGGCGTTTCGGGGCTACACCTTC. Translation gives CSVEALAGAFRGYTF. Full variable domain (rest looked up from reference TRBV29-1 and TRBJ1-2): SAVISQKPSRDICQRGTSLTIQCQVDSQVTMMFWYRQQPGQSLTLIATANQGSEATYESGFVIDKFPISRPNLTFSTLTVSNMSPEDSSIYLCSVEALAGAFRGYTFGSGTRLTVV.

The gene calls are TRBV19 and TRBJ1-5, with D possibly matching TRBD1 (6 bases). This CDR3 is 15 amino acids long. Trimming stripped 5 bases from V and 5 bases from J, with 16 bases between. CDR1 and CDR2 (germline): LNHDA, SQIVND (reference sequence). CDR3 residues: CASSPRGGAHQPQHF. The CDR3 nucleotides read TGTGCCAGTAGTCCGAGAGGGGGGGCGCATCAGCCCCAGCATTTT.

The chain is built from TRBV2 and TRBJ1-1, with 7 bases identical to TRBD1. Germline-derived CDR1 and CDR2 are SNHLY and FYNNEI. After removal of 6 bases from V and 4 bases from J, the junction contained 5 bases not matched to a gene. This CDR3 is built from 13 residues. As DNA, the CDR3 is TGTGCCAGCAGATTTGACAGGGCCACTGAAGCTTTCTTT. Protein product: CASRFDRATEAFF.

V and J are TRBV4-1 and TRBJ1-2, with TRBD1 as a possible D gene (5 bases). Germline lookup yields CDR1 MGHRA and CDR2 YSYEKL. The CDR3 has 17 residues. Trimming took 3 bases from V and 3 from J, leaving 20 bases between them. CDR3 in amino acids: CASSQLTETGGDYGYTF. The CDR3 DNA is TGCGCCAGCAGCCAGCTAACCGAAACCGGGGGTGACTATGGCTACACCTTC.

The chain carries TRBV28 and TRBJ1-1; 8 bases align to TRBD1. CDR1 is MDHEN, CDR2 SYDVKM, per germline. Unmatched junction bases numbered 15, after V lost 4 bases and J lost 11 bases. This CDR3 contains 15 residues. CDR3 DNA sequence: TGTGCCAGCAGTTCTTGGACAGGGAGGATTGGGGAGGCTTTCTTT. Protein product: CASSSWTGRIGEAFF.

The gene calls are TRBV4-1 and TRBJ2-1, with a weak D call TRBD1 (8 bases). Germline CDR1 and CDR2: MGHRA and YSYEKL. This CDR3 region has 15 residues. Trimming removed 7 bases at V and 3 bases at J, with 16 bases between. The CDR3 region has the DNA TGCGCCAGCACCCTGGGAGGGACAGGCTACAATGAGCAGTTCTTC. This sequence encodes CASTLGGTGYNEQFF.

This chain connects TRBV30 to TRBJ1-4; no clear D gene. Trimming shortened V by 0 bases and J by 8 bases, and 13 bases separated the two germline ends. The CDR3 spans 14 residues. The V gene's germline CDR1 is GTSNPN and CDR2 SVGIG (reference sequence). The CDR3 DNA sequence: TGTGCCTGGAGTGTAGGAACAAACCGGGAAAAACTGTTTTTT. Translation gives CAWSVGTNREKLFF.

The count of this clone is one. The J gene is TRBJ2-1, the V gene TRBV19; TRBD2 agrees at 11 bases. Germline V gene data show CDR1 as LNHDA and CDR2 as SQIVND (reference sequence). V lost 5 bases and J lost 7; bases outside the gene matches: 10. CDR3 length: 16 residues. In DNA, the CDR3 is TGTGCCAGTAGTTCAAGGTCCCCTAGCGGGAGGAATGAGCAGTTCTTC. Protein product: CASSSRSPSGRNEQFF.

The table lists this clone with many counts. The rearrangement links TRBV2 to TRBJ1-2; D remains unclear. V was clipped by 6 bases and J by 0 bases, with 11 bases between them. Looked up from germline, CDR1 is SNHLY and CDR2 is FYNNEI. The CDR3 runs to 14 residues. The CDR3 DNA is TGTGCCAGCAGGAGGGAGACGGCTAACTATGGCTACACCTTC. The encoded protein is CASRRETANYGYTF.